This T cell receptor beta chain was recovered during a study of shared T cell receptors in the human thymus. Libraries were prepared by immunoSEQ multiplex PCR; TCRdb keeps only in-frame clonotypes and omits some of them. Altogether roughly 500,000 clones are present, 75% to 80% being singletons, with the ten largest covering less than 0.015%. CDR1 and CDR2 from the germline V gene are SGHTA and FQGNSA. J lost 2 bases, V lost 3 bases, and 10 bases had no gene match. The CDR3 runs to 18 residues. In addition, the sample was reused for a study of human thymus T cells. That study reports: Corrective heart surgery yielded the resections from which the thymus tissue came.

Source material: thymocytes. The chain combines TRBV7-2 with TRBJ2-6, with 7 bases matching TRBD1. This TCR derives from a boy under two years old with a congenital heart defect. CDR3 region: CASSFCRDRDPGANVLTF. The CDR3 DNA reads TGTGCCAGCAGCTTCTGTCGGGACAGAGATCCTGGGGCCAACGTCCTGACTTTC.